This T cell receptor (beta chain) stems from a study of cytomegalovirus exposure and HLA in healthy donors (dated by TCRdb to about 2017). In terms of the full investigation: An earlier analysis of approximately 640 of the donors reported 250 to 300 Gb of sequence data and 120 million or so unique TCR beta sequences from some 180 million T cells. The genetic ancestry cluster associated with self-reported Caucasian donors included roughly four fifths of the roughly 400 genotyped donors. The study used immunosequencing to profile the T cell repertoires of approximately 640 subjects and linked those repertoires to cytomegalovirus serostatus. Alongside the repertoire data, information on donor age, sex, ethnicity and CMV serostatus was compiled. All discovery cohort repertoires had been generated using a single sequencing platform. A later genetic analysis used genome-wide SNP genotypes for about three fifths of the 666 donors, treating that subset as a discovery cohort. High-throughput TCR immunosequencing, statistical association of individual TCRs with disease status, and machine learning were combined to predict cytomegalovirus infection status. A later analysis re-examined previously published TCR beta repertoires from 600 to 700 donors and added high-resolution HLA genotyping to investigate patterns of TCR occurrence. Five DR-DQ haplotypes were treated as single units for association and clustering because of strong linkage in the cohort. Along with the roughly 670-subject first cohort, a separate validation cohort of around 110 different subjects was used. The study aimed to test whether signatures of past pathogen exposure could be identified by cataloging public T cell receptors. Across some 400 genotyped donors of the cohort, an average of roughly 250,000 unique TCR beta nucleotide sequences per donor were sequenced, and roughly 20% of those sequences were non-productive. An early release covering over 500 HLA-typed donors comprised 300 to 350 gigabases of sequencing data and around 80 million unique TCR sequences. The number of donors typed differed by locus, with roughly 620-640 for A, B, C, DRB1 and DQB1, roughly 550 for DQA1, 606 for DPA1, and approximately 470 for DPB1. HLA typing included class I and class II loci at four-digit resolution. The later analysis used no new phenotypic data to find candidate immune exposures, relying instead on TCR beta sequences and their occurrence across donors. To decide whether each TCR beta V gene segment behaved as functional or pseudogenic, an earlier analysis of some 580 of the donors relied on high-throughput TCR beta sequencing. Study-wide findings and limitations: In a later genetic analysis, fewer N-insertions in productive TCRs were reported among donors in an Asian-associated ancestry cluster than the roughly 700-donor mean. In a later analysis, TCR association rates were found to vary across HLA loci, with the most associated TCRs seen for DRB1 alleles and the fewest for HLA-C alleles. The classifier was reported to diagnose cytomegalovirus status with high specificity and sensitivity in both the original cohort and the validation cohort. V-gene and J-gene trimming of TCR beta chains was associated with a missense DCLRE1C variant in a later genetic analysis, and the association was replicated in an independent cohort. The study gave a list of about 170 TCR beta chains associated with cytomegalovirus. An earlier analysis of some 560 of the donors showed that most TCR beta V segments appeared in productive rearrangements either about 90% or about 30% of the time, which broadly matched IMGT annotations. A cluster of highly shared sequence variants was judged likely to represent a technical artifact of the sequencing pipeline. Because HLA typing was unavailable for some donors at each locus, only the typed subset was used in association tests. According to a later analysis, most CMV-associated TCR beta chains appeared to be HLA-restricted, and the HLA associations seemed to be driven largely by CMV exposure. A further reported finding was that TCR beta sequences accurately predicted the HLA-A and HLA-B alleles for most subjects in the first cohort. Across donors, most TCR sequences were observed very rarely, whereas some public TCRs were present in many individuals. In this cohort, only TCR beta chains were sequenced, and detectable features were limited by the absence of alpha or paired-chain data. A later analysis associated about 16,000 TCR beta sequences with specific HLA alleles at a false discovery rate of 0.05. The presence/absence analyses assumed that sequencing depth was roughly uniform across donors, and that assumption may not be true. Some IMGT-functional V segments, including TRBV6-2 and TRBV6-3, could not be told apart with the 87-base-pair reads, so those segments were excluded. Strong co-occurrence of HLA alleles, especially DR and DQ, made assigning TCR associations to individual alleles difficult. According to a later analysis, parvovirus B19, influenza, CMV and Epstein-Barr virus appeared linked to several top co-occurrence clusters. Correlated functional status among segregating V segments might reflect linkage disequilibrium, but an unknown experimental factor could not be ruled out. In vitro tests confirmed that three of the cytomegalovirus-associated TCR beta chains recognize cytomegalovirus antigens. Because counts were too low, roughly 17 rarely observed V segments, including chromosome 9 orphons, were left out of the earlier analysis of several hundred of the donors. The only immune exposure information available for the cohort was CMV serostatus. Compared with equally common non-associated chains, HLA-associated TCR beta chains in a later analysis were more clonally expanded and had lower generation probabilities. The authors suggested that the approach could potentially be generalized to other disease states and immunological phenotypes.

With regard to this clone: The specificity of this receptor is unknown. No much larger clonotype is one base removed from it; base qualities were not supplied.

The cohort consisted of 666 healthy bone marrow donors. Cohort members were all nominally healthy when sampled, although unrecorded immune exposures were likely present. The donor was CMV seronegative and was included in the group of approximately 350 seronegative cohort members. Every donor gave a peripheral blood sample, and the peripheral blood mononuclear cells from that sample were used for TCR beta sequencing. Genomic DNA extraction from the blood cell samples was performed with the Qiagen DNeasy Blood Extraction Kit. V has 10 bases trimmed and J has 9 bases trimmed; junction bases matching no gene number 13. The germline V gene provides CDR1 MNHNS and CDR2 SASEGT. Including cysteine and phenylalanine, the CDR3 has 13 amino acids. CDR3 DNA is the only sequence kept; it has 39 bases, read in frame from the first base. The library was produced with the immunoSEQ multiplex PCR assay. The multiplex PCR relied on a mix of 60 forward primers for TCR Vbeta segments and 13 reverse primers for TCR Jbeta segments. The CDR3 region of rearranged TCR beta genes was amplified from genomic DNA by a multiplex PCR assay. The Illumina HiSeq System was used to sequence the amplified TCR beta libraries as 87-base-pair reads. The authors processed their data as follows. A later analysis counted 75 million to 100 million unique TCR beta chains across the 550 to 700 repertoires, and 9.5 million to 11 million of these chains were shared by at least two donors. To remove PCR and sequencing errors, raw reads were error-corrected and collapsed into unique sequences using a nearest-neighbor algorithm that merged closely related sequences. V, D and J gene segments were assigned by aligning CDR3 sequences to IMGT reference sequences. For a sequence to be retained, a match of at least six nucleotides to both a V gene segment and a J gene segment was required. Rearrangements were classified as productive when the CDR3 lacked stop codons and remained in frame with V and J, and all other rearrangements were classified as non-productive. CDR3 was defined according to IMGT convention as the region running from the second conserved V-encoded cysteine to the conserved J-encoded phenylalanine. In an earlier analysis of around 540 of the donors, sequences lacking an unambiguous match to a single V gene segment were excluded. An earlier analysis of 587 of the donors classified V segments as functional when productive rearrangements were above 56.7% and as segregating when the standard deviation between donors was above 5%. A statistical classification framework was developed to diagnose cytomegalovirus status using the catalog of TCR beta chain sequences. In a later analysis, V and J genes were assigned by comparing TCR nucleotide sequences against IMGT/GENE-DB human TR gene sequences. The TCRdist pipeline was used in a later analysis to assign CDR3 sequences and most-parsimonious VDJ recombination scenarios. In a later analysis, each TCR beta chain was defined by its CDR3 amino acid sequence together with its V-gene family, and reads lacking a unique V-gene family were excluded. A later analysis removed roughly 590 highly shared, low-generation-probability nucleotide sequences to deal with suspected cross-contamination and a sequencing artifact. A later analysis calculated a clonal expansion index for each public chain from normalized within-repertoire ranks of inferred template counts. Generation probabilities in a later analysis came from a VDJ recombination model fitted to out-of-frame rearrangements, and those results were checked against IGoR. A later analysis scored TCR-TCR, TCR-HLA and TCR-CMV co-occurrence with hypergeometric tests, applying a repertoire-size bias correction to TCR pairs. To estimate false discovery rates, a later analysis permuted the HLA or CMV assignments 20 times. In a later analysis, co-occurring TCRs were grouped using DBSCAN, with TCRdist sequence similarity added in when clustering inside HLA-allele-positive subsets. Repertoires with fewer than 30,000 or more than 120,000 public chains, plus five repertoires with anomalous nucleotide sharing, were excluded from co-occurrence clustering. TCRdb re-hosts the immuneACCESS table, in-frame sequences only. Its copies lack some clones; in the studies checked, an unresolved V gene accounts for under half of them, and the cause for the rest is not known. The V and J calls and clone size come from that table; D and trimming were worked out from the DNA. This sample gives approximately 150,000 clones in total; around four fifths of them show up just once. The ten largest clones capture approximately 3.6% of the sample.

The sequencing sample was made of PBMCs. The V and J segments used are TRBV6-1 and TRBJ2-7; TRBD1 agrees with 9 junctional bases. This TCR was recovered from a male donor in good health and CMV-seronegative. The CDR3 here reads CATLVTGGGGQYF. The bases read TGTGCCACCCTCGTAACAGGGGGCGGCGGGCAGTACTTC.